This T cell receptor beta chain was sequenced in a study of OX40 agonist ivuxolimab in advanced cancers. For the study at large: Patients were roughly 87% male with ages roughly 20 to 80, mean 60. Among those treated, three patients had partial responses, one with hepatocellular carcinoma and two with cutaneous melanoma.

Profiling relied on immunoSEQ multiplex PCR, and the TCRdb table lists in-frame clones only, not all of them. The data contain roughly 53,000 clones, 84% of them singletons. Study results and limitations: Expanded clones were, on average, more numerous in CD8+ T cells than in CD4+.

The germline gives CDR1 ENHRY, CDR2 SYGVKD. This CDR3 comprises 16 residues. The ends lost 2 bases at V and 1 base at J; junction bases unmatched: 2. A remark on this clone: The antigen is unknown.

The chain joins TRBV10-3 to TRBJ1-4, with TRBD1 matching 9 bases. This sample comprised CD4+ or CD8+ T cells sorted from blood, obtained in a trial of the OX40 agonist ivuxolimab. This sequence originates from an adult with an advanced solid tumor such as melanoma, head and neck, liver or kidney cancer. The CDR3 DNA is TGTGCCATCAGTGAGGGGGGACAGGGAACTAATGAAAAACTGTTTTTT. Protein sequence: CAISEGGQGTNEKLFF.